One and the same sample provided the 30 T cell receptor beta chains below, sequenced in a study of T cell responses to AZD1222 COVID-19 vaccine. Clones were sequenced by immunoSEQ multiplex PCR, and TCRdb holds only the in-frame ones, with some missing. The sample has 150,000 or so clones; roughly 90% are singletons. This material consisted of peripheral blood, taken on day 0 of AZD1222 vaccination. The receptors come from an adult in good health.

V gene TRBV6-5 combines with J gene TRBJ1-5; 9 bases fit TRBD1. This CDR3 spans 15 amino acids. V was clipped by 6 bases and J by 2 bases; unmatched bases: 5. Germline V gene lookup returns CDR1 MNHEY and CDR2 SVGAGI. The CDR3 loop is CASRQRDRGNQPQHF. CDR3 nucleotides: TGTGCCAGCAGACAACGGGACAGGGGCAATCAGCCCCAGCATTTT.

The genes are TRBV30 and TRBJ1-1, with D possibly TRBD1 on 6 matching bases. The CDR3 has 13 residues. V was trimmed by 5 bases and J by 9 bases, leaving 19 bases between them. Germline V gene lookup returns CDR1 GTSNPN and CDR2 SVGIG (reference sequence). The CDR3 DNA sequence: TGTGCCTGGCAACAGGGAACAGGTGTACAAGCTTTCTTT. Translating it yields CAWQQGTGVQAFF.

This chain joins TRBV30 and TRBJ1-2; tentative D call: TRBD1 (5 bases). V was trimmed by 1 base and J by 4 bases, leaving 16 bases between them. There are 15 residues in the CDR3. From germline, CDR1 is GTSNPN and CDR2 SVGIG (reference sequence). The CDR3 protein is CAWSAGTGTLYGYTF. The CDR3 nucleotides are TGTGCCTGGAGTGCCGGTACAGGAACTCTCTATGGCTACACCTTC.

This clone showed up just once. This chain links TRBV24-1 with TRBJ2-3; D gene ambiguous. V was clipped by 0 bases and J by 5 bases, with 5 bases between them. This CDR3 contains 13 residues. The germline CDR1 and CDR2 sequences are KGHDR and SFDVKD. CDR3 bases: TGTGCCACCAGTGATTTGAAGCGAGATACGCAGTATTTT. It codes for CATSDLKRDTQYF.

V and J are TRBV2 and TRBJ1-4; D is ambiguous. This CDR3 contains 14 residues. The V end was cut by 6 bases, the J end by 8 bases, with 16 bases between. Germline CDR1 is SNHLY and CDR2 is FYNNEI. The CDR3 spells CASSTSNHKEKLFF. In nucleotides, the CDR3 is TGTGCCAGCAGCACATCCAACCATAAAGAAAAACTGTTTTTT.

This clone has just one count. The chain uses TRBV2 and TRBJ2-1; D remains ambiguous. The CDR3 contains 11 residues. CDR1 is SNHLY, CDR2 FYNNEI, per germline. The V end was cut by 3 bases, the J end by 3 bases, with 0 bases between. CDR3 DNA: TGTGCCAGCAGTGACTACAATGAGCAGTTCTTC. Protein: CASSDYNEQFF.

This rearrangement joins TRBV27 to TRBJ1-1, with D perhaps matching TRBD1 (5 bases). V was trimmed by 5 bases and J by 1 base, leaving 14 bases between them. The CDR3 consists of 15 residues. Looked up from germline, CDR1 is MNHEY and CDR2 is SMNVEV (reference sequence). The CDR3 protein is CASSPRWGGNTEAFF. CDR3 sequence (DNA): TGTGCCAGCAGTCCCAGGTGGGGGGGGAACACTGAAGCTTTCTTT.

This clone appeared a single time. The genes are TRBV5-1 and TRBJ2-7; D may be TRBD1 (5 bases). The ends were cut back, 7 bases at V and 7 bases at J, with 21 bases in the middle. The germline CDR1 and CDR2 sequences are SGHRS and YFSETQ. This CDR3 spans 14 amino acids. The DNA for the CDR3 is TGCGCCAGCGTATTTTCTCCAGGGCCGGGTGAGCAGTACTTC. Translating gives CASVFSPGPGEQYF.

This clone occurred once. V gene TRBV7-8 combines with J gene TRBJ2-2, with D perhaps matching TRBD2 (5 bases). Germline lookup yields CDR1 SGHVS and CDR2 FQNEAQ. The CDR3 has 15 amino acids. V shed 5 bases and J shed 1 base, with 11 bases lying between them. CDR3 region: CASSLRRGNTGELFF. The CDR3 region has the DNA TGTGCCAGCAGCCTTCGCCGGGGGAACACCGGGGAGCTGTTTTTT.

V is TRBV7-9 and J is TRBJ1-2; TRBD1 matches at 10 bases. This CDR3 contains 15 residues. Germline CDR1 reads SEHNR; CDR2 reads FQNEAQ (reference sequence). V shed 10 bases, J shed 1 base, and the junction held 9 bases outside the gene matches. CDR3 sequence reads: CATRGTGVHNYGYTF. The CDR3 nucleotides read TGTGCCACCCGGGGGACAGGGGTACATAACTATGGCTACACCTTC.

The genes are TRBV27 and TRBJ1-2; the D gene is possibly TRBD1 (5 bases). From germline, CDR1 is MNHEY and CDR2 SMNVEV (reference sequence). This CDR3 is 13 amino acids long. The V gene lost 5 bases and the J gene lost 2 bases, with 9 bases spanning the gap. Here the CDR3 reads CASSKTENYGYTF. The CDR3 coding sequence is TGTGCCAGCAGTAAGACAGAAAACTATGGCTACACCTTC.

The chain combines TRBV9 with TRBJ1-6; no definite D call. Between the trimmed V and J ends, which lost 0 bases and 6 bases, there was a span of 7 bases. The CDR3 contains 14 residues. Germline CDR1 SGDLS, CDR2 YYNGEE. CDR3 in DNA: TGTGCCAGCAGCGTAGAGGCGGCTAATTCACCCCTCCACTTT. Translated, it gives CASSVEAANSPLHF.

The chain is built from TRBV19 and TRBJ1-1; no clear D gene. V was trimmed by 1 base and J by 4 bases, leaving 10 bases between them. The CDR3 runs 14 residues. Germline V gives CDR1 LNHDA, CDR2 SQIVND (reference sequence). The CDR3 DNA follows: TGTGCCAGTAGTATAGCCCTAGGCGGCACTGAAGCTTTCTTT. It codes for CASSIALGGTEAFF.

The V call is TRBV15, the J call TRBJ1-6; weak D call: TRBD1 (6 bases). Trimming removed 0 bases from V and 0 bases from J, with 9 bases in between. The CDR3 is 17 residues long. Germline CDR1 LNHNV, CDR2 YYDKDF (reference sequence). The CDR3, as DNA: TGTGCCACCAGCAGAGATCGGGGGCACTCCTATAATTCACCCCTCCACTTT. Amino acid sequence: CATSRDRGHSYNSPLHF.

V gene TRBV30 combines with J gene TRBJ1-5; D remains ambiguous. There are 13 residues in the CDR3. CDR1 is GTSNPN, CDR2 SVGIG, per germline (reference sequence). V lost 1 base and J 6 bases, leaving 10 bases between the germline ends. CDR3 amino acids: CAWSGQVGQPQHF. In nucleotides, the CDR3 is TGTGCCTGGAGTGGGCAGGTCGGTCAGCCCCAGCATTTT.

V gene TRBV7-2 combines with J gene TRBJ1-5; 7 positions agree with TRBD1. The ends lost 10 bases at V and 6 bases at J; junction bases unmatched: 9. The CDR3 runs to 13 residues. Germline V gene sequence: CDR1 SGHTA, CDR2 FQGNSA. CDR3 coding DNA: TGTGCCACCCGGGAGGGGGCCGGTCAGCCCCAGCATTTT. Protein sequence: CATREGAGQPQHF.

In DNA form, the CDR3 reads TGTGCCAGCAGCTTACGACCCCAGGGGGGGATCAAGCAAGAGACCCAGTACTTC. This gives the protein CASSLRPQGGIKQETQYF. The chain is built from TRBV7-8 and TRBJ2-5, with D perhaps assigned TRBD1 or TRBD2 (7 bases each). V shed 2 bases and J shed 2 bases, with 21 bases lying between them. The germline gives CDR1 SGHVS, CDR2 FQNEAQ. The CDR3 spans 18 residues.

This clone was found once. The chain recombines TRBV19 with TRBJ1-2; tentative D call: TRBD1 (6 bases). Trimming left V 3 bases short and J 7 bases short, with 15 bases between. CDR1 is LNHDA, CDR2 SQIVND, per germline (reference sequence). The CDR3 is 14 residues long. The CDR3 region is CASSITGGSGGYTF. CDR3 DNA sequence: TGTGCCAGTAGTATTACGGGGGGCTCTGGTGGCTACACCTTC.

This clone came up once. V gene TRBV6-2 or TRBV6-3 combines with J gene TRBJ1-1; D is unresolved. Germline V CDR1 and CDR2: MNHEY, SVGEGT. The CDR3 totals 15 residues. V lost 0 bases and J 7 bases, leaving 15 bases between the germline ends. CDR3 protein: CASSYSFVGGFEAFF. DNA for the CDR3: TGTGCCAGCAGTTACTCGTTTGTCGGAGGCTTTGAAGCTTTCTTT.

This sequence joins TRBV30 and TRBJ2-7, with D perhaps assigned TRBD1 or TRBD2 (5 bases each). The CDR3 sequence is 13 residues long. Per the germline V gene, CDR1 is GTSNPN and CDR2 is SVGIG (reference sequence). The ends were cut back, 0 bases at V and 6 bases at J, with 12 bases in the middle. Written as DNA, the CDR3 is TGTGCCTGGAGTGTAGGGTCCGGGACCGAGCAGTACTTC. It translates to CAWSVGSGTEQYF.

V usage is TRBV5-1 and J usage is TRBJ2-1, with 8 bases aligning to TRBD2. This CDR3 has 16 amino acids. The ends lost 4 bases at V and 4 bases at J; junction bases unmatched: 10. CDR1 is SGHRS, CDR2 YFSETQ, per germline. CDR3 nucleotide sequence: TGCGCCAGCAGCCGCGGGGCGGGGGGCCCATACAATGAGCAGTTCTTC. This translates into CASSRGAGGPYNEQFF.

This chain connects TRBV4-2 to TRBJ2-2, with 10 positions matching TRBD2. V was pared by 0 bases and J by 7 bases, with 5 bases of the junction left unmatched. Germline CDR1 reads LGHNA; CDR2 reads YNFKEQ. The CDR3 spans 16 residues. In nucleotides, the CDR3 is TGTGCCAGCAGCCAAGATATTACTAGCGGGGACGGGGAGCTGTTTTTT. Translating it yields CASSQDITSGDGELFF.

The V call is TRBV5-5, the J call TRBJ1-3; 12 nucleotides agree with TRBD1. J was trimmed by 2 bases and V by 3 bases; bases with no gene match: 12. There are 19 residues in the CDR3. Germline V gene data show CDR1 as SGHKS and CDR2 as YYEKEE (reference sequence). This CDR3 is CASSSRGTGGDGAGNTIYF. The CDR3 DNA sequence: TGTGCCAGCAGCTCCCGGGGGACAGGGGGCGATGGGGCTGGAAACACCATATATTTT.

The rearrangement uses TRBV5-1 and TRBJ1-1, with no clear D. Germline assignment: CDR1 SGHRS and CDR2 YFSETQ. There are 14 residues in the CDR3. V was shortened by 3 bases and J by 4 bases, with 13 bases between the two germline ends. The CDR3 DNA follows: TGCGCCAGCAGCTGGCAGCTTTCGGGCACTGAAGCTTTCTTT. It specifies CASSWQLSGTEAFF.

This chain connects TRBV18 to TRBJ2-5; 9 positions agree with TRBD1. The CDR3 is 15 amino acids. Germline V gene data show CDR1 as KGHSH and CDR2 as LQKENI. Unmatched junction bases numbered 5, after V lost 4 bases and J lost 2 bases. The CDR3 DNA follows: TGTGCCAGCTCACTAACGACAGGGGGGCAAGAGACCCAGTACTTC. Translating it yields CASSLTTGGQETQYF.

V and J are TRBV6-5 and TRBJ1-2, with a tentative D call TRBD1 (5 bases). V gave up 10 bases and J gave up 8 bases, with 14 bases separating them. Germline assignment: CDR1 MNHEY and CDR2 SVGAGI. The CDR3 has 11 amino acids. The CDR3 bases are TGTGCCACCACTGGGGGTCACGGCTACACCTTC. It codes for CATTGGHGYTF.

This clone was seen only once. The chain couples TRBV30 to TRBJ1-5, with D possibly TRBD1 on 5 matching bases. V dropped 4 bases and J dropped 2 bases, with 9 bases sitting between them. The CDR3 runs to 13 residues. Germline V gene lookup returns CDR1 GTSNPN and CDR2 SVGIG (reference sequence). CDR3 sequence reads: CAWTGQGNQPQHF. DNA of the CDR3: TGTGCCTGGACAGGGCAGGGCAATCAGCCCCAGCATTTT.

About this clone itself: Other DNA sequences from this sample encode an identical CDR3 as well. J is TRBJ1-1 and V is TRBV18; 8 nucleotides agree with TRBD1. The V and J ends lost 3 bases and 5 bases, in that order; junction bases with no gene match: 8. The CDR3 totals 15 residues. The germline V gene encodes CDR1 KGHSH and CDR2 LQKENI. The CDR3 protein is CASSPAGGAGTEAFF. CDR3 bases: TGTGCCAGCTCACCGGCAGGGGGCGCTGGGACTGAAGCTTTCTTT. The variable domain in full, completed from reference TRBV18 and TRBJ1-1, reads NAGVMQNPRHLVRRRGQEARLRCSPMKGHSHVYWYRQLPEEGLKFMVYLQKENIIDESGMPKERFSAEFPKEGPSILRIQQVVRGDSAAYFCASSPAGGAGTEAFFGQGTRLTVV.

J is TRBJ2-7 and V is TRBV5-1; the match to TRBD1 covers 7 bases. Per germline, CDR1 SGHRS and CDR2 YFSETQ. The J segment lost 3 bases and the V segment lost 0 bases, leaving 3 bases of the junction unmatched. The CDR3 sequence is 14 residues long. CDR3 loop: CASSLGDRNYEQYF. Written as DNA, the CDR3 is TGCGCCAGCAGCTTGGGGGACAGAAACTACGAGCAGTACTTC.

This clone was detected only once. The chain employs TRBV5-5 and TRBJ1-2; D is undetermined. V lost 4 bases to trimming and J lost 2 bases, with 12 bases between them. The CDR3 extends over 14 amino acids. Germline V gene sequence: CDR1 SGHKS, CDR2 YYEKEE (reference sequence). The CDR3 nucleotides read TGTGCCAGCAGCCTCCGGGAGAAAAACTATGGCTACACCTTC. Encoded protein: CASSLREKNYGYTF.